This entry concerns a single T cell receptor beta chain. Its specificity is unknown. The record originates from a study of T-cell memory formation after mild COVID-19. Looked up from germline, CDR1 is DFQATT and CDR2 is SNEGSKA (reference sequence). CDR3 length: 13 amino acids. V gave up 1 base and J gave up 6 bases; unmatched junction bases: 3. TCRdb re-derived calls from the 5' RACE reads in MiXCR, one entry per CDR3 protein. The sample has roughly 300,000 distinct CDR3 sequences, approximately 7.6% seen once. Study results and limitations: Day 15 to 85 contracting clones showed balanced CD4/CD8; day 15 to 37 expanders favored CD4+.

The clonotype was recovered from a man between 18 and 29 years old who had mild COVID-19 (a few samples of this study predate the infection). Cell type and time point are not known. J is TRBJ2-3 and V is TRBV20-1, with 8 bases matching TRBD1. The sequenced material came from PBMCs or a T cell subset sorted from them (not recorded which). The CDR3 region is CSARVTGGDTQYF. The CDR3 DNA follows: TGCAGTGCTAGAGTTACAGGGGGGGATACGCAGTATTTT.